These T cell receptor beta chains were read from a single sample in a study of blood T cell repertoires in COVID-19. The table came from immunoSEQ multiplex PCR; TCRdb's copy has only in-frame clones and leaves some out. The data show 300,000 to 400,000 clones, around nine tenths seen once. Sequenced material: PBMCs or T cells enriched from blood (not recorded which). All receptors derive from a woman in her twenties or thirties with acute COVID-19. The CDR3 runs from the conserved cysteine through the conserved F or W. Clone size is stated in some rows and not others, as once, few, many or a class when expanded.

j_call	clone_size	v_call	cdr3_aa
TRBJ1-1	-	TRBV6-5	CASSPLDRVVFAFF
TRBJ1-2	once	TRBV7-2	CASSLSRQGRLGYTF
TRBJ2-7	-	TRBV7-2	CASRSGQGAYHEQYF
TRBJ2-3	-	TRBV27	CASLAGTGYSDTQYF
TRBJ1-5	-	TRBV24-1	CATSAYGGNQPQHF
TRBJ2-3	-	TRBV11-2	CASSLVLLTDTQYF
TRBJ2-7	-	TRBV7-9	CASSLGSGYEQYF
TRBJ1-5	-	TRBV7-8	CASSLVSSGFNQPQHF
TRBJ1-5	-	TRBV30	CAWSSPGTGFGNQPQHF
TRBJ2-2	few	TRBV9	CASSVGLIGELFF
TRBJ2-3	few	TRBV24-1	CATSAPLSPQYF
TRBJ2-7	-	TRBV4-3	CASSPEFGDYYEQYF
TRBJ2-5	-	TRBV3-1/TRBV3-2	CASSQGSEGSAQETQYF
TRBJ1-6	-	TRBV7-9	CASSLDSNNSPLHF
TRBJ1-5	few	TRBV2	CASQDRARGNQPQHF
TRBJ1-4	-	TRBV10-2	CASSDGTTLEKLFF
TRBJ1-6	few	TRBV10-2	CASSVTGGSPLHF
TRBJ2-2	-	TRBV3-1/TRBV3-2	CASSPWEGFRSGELFF
TRBJ1-2	-	TRBV12-3/TRBV12-4	CASSNQQGANYTF
TRBJ1-1	-	TRBV30	CAWSAQTATEAFF
TRBJ1-3	once	TRBV27	CASSLRIPVPPLDTNSGNTIYF
TRBJ1-5	-	TRBV2	CASREQNNQPQHF
TRBJ2-7	-	TRBV7-2	CASSSTSGGWNSYEQYF
TRBJ2-3	few	TRBV6-4	CASSDSRGGTDTQYF
TRBJ2-7	-	TRBV11-2	CASRRGLLYEQYF
TRBJ2-4	-	TRBV2	CASSPELGAIQYF
TRBJ1-1	-	TRBV10-3	CAISTPSSGTEAFF
TRBJ2-1	-	TRBV18	CASSPGQGAYNEQFF
TRBJ2-2	-	TRBV5-1	CASSSGLAGAIAGELFF
TRBJ1-3	-	TRBV5-1	CASRGETGLGGNTIYF
TRBJ2-3	-	TRBV18	CASSPVGRDSTDTQYF
TRBJ2-1	-	TRBV5-1	CASTTGDEQFF
TRBJ1-3	-	TRBV20-1	CSAQSGNTIYF
TRBJ2-2	-	TRBV5-1	CASSLAPGGDNTGELFF
TRBJ1-1	-	TRBV4-1	CASSQRQGTEAFF
TRBJ1-1	-	TRBV6-5	CASSYSRAVEAFF
TRBJ2-1	-	TRBV29-1	CSVTVSYNEQFF
TRBJ2-2	-	TRBV4-3	CASSQTVRHSGELFF
TRBJ2-2	-	TRBV9	CASSSRTETTGELFF
TRBJ1-6	-	TRBV3-1/TRBV3-2	CASSQGGARNSPLHF
TRBJ1-4	-	TRBV18	CASSTQGGDEKLFF
TRBJ2-3	-	TRBV7-6	CASSLGQGDWGDTQYF
TRBJ1-1	-	TRBV27	CASTPYGGYTEAFF
TRBJ2-1	-	TRBV5-1	CASSLDRGSYNEQFF
TRBJ2-7	-	TRBV7-2	CASSLLRGGSYEQYF
TRBJ2-2	-	TRBV7-9	CASSGRQGARGTGELFF
TRBJ1-5	once	TRBV2	CASKSGGNQPQHF
TRBJ1-4	-	TRBV5-1	CASSRTGRMTNEKLFF
TRBJ1-5	-	TRBV24-1	CATSTTGGSGQPQHF